Listed below are T cell receptor beta chains from one sample, sequenced in a study of blood T cell repertoires in COVID-19. Clones were sequenced by immunoSEQ multiplex PCR, and TCRdb holds only the in-frame ones, with some missing. The repertoire holds approximately 300,000 clones, with 70% to 90% as singletons. Sequenced material: PBMCs or T cells enriched from blood (not recorded which). These receptors were taken from a woman in her twenties or thirties who had recovered from COVID-19. The conserved cysteine and the conserved F or W are not part of the CDR3 here. The D gene is left open where the match is weak.

v_call d_call cdr3_aa
TRBV6-5 . AIPREANYGYT
TRBV10-3 TRBD2 AISGLAGINEQY
TRBV11-2 . ASSLRQGEAEQY
TRBV9 TRBD1 ASSEGTGNTEAF
TRBV2 TRBD2 ASSPTSGGPVDEQF
TRBV11-2 TRBD1 ASSSSGTGT
TRBV3-1/TRBV3-2 TRBD1 ASSLPGQRDNEQF
TRBV3-1/TRBV3-2 . ASSQTVGYSGNTIY
TRBV2 . ASSRGFHGYT
TRBV27 TRBD1 ASSLSRTGGTEAF
TRBV7-2 TRBD1 ASSGDRQNTEAF
TRBV2 . ASDRGSYEQY
TRBV24-1 . ATSATRGTEAF
TRBV5-1 . ASSLEGPGVSPLH
TRBV7-9 . ASSEQGNTEAF
TRBV7-2 . ASSHRQANYGYT
TRBV9 . ASSVASWAASYNEQF
TRBV5-1 . ASSLTTVQETQY
TRBV28 . ASSSTNYGYT
TRBV28 . ASRVGGYQPQH
TRBV19 TRBD2 ASSRAGGRNEQF
TRBV5-1 TRBD2 ASSLGPLAGGYQETQY
TRBV6-2/TRBV6-3 . ASSYTGLHQTFYGYT
TRBV5-1 . ASSLDRGRGQETQY
TRBV10-3 . AISESMANQPQH
TRBV5-8 . ASSYRGVNEKLF